This TCR beta chain was recovered during a study of CXCR3-negative and CXCR3-positive naive CD8 T cells. Regarding the study as a whole: Naive cells positive for CXCR3 carried more hydrophobic TRB CDR3s than CXCR3-negative ones. Naive cells, whether CXCR3-negative or CXCR3-positive, had similar TRBV-TRBJ usage, while memory cells differed.

UMI-labeled TRB cDNA libraries were prepared by 5' RACE. With the 5' RACE reads reprocessed, TCRdb shows one record per CDR3 protein and no DNA. This listing includes 50,000 or so distinct CDR3 sequences. Remarks on this clonotype: What it binds is unknown.

The CDR3 is 15 amino acids. Per the germline V gene, CDR1 is LNHNV and CDR2 is YYDKDF (reference sequence). Sequenced sample: naive CXCR3+ CD8+ T cells from blood. The sample's subset: CD45RO-CCR7+CD27+CD95- naive CD8+ T cells expressing CXCR3 (TNR3+). The chain employs TRBV15 and TRBJ2-3; the D call from TCRdb, TRBD1, cannot be confirmed without DNA. The TCR was taken from a human donor in good health. Some clones in this sample may be carry-over from other donors' samples. The CDR3 region is CATSNQQAGTATQYF.